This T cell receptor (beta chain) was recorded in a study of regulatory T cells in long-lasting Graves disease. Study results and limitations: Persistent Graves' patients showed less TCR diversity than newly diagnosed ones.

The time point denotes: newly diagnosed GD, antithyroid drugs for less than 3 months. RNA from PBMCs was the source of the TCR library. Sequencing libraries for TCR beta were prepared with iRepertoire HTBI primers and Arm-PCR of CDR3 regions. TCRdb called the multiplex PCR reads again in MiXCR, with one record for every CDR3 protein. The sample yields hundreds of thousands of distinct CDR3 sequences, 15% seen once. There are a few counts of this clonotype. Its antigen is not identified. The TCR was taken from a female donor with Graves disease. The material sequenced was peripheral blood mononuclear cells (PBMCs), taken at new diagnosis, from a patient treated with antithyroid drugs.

CDR3 coding DNA: TGTGCCAGCAGTCCTAGGACGGCGGTTCAGCCCCAGCATTTT. Its translation is CASSPRTAVQPQHF. V is TRBV6-2 or TRBV6-3 and J is TRBJ1-5; D call uncertain. Trimming removed 5 bases from V and 6 bases from J, with 14 bases in between. The CDR3 contains 14 residues. Germline V CDR1 and CDR2: MNHEY, SVGEGT.